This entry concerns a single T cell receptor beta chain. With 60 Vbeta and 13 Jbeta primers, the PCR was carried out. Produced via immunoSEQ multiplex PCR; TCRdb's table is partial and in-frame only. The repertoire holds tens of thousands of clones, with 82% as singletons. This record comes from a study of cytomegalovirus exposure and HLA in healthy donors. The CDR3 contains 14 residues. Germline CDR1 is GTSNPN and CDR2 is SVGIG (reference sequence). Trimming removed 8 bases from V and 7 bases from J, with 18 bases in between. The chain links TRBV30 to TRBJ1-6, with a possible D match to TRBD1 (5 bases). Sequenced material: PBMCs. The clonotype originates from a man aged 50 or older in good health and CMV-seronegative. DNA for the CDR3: TGTGCCATTCGTCTGGCAGGGATGAATTCACCCCTCCACTTT. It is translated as CAIRLAGMNSPLHF. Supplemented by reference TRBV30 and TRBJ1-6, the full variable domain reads SQTIHQWPATLVQPVGSPLSLECTVEGTSNPNLYWYRQAAGRGLQLLFYSVGIGQISSEVPQNLSASRPQDRQFILSSKKLLLSDSGFYLCAIRLAGMNSPLHFGNGTRLTVT.